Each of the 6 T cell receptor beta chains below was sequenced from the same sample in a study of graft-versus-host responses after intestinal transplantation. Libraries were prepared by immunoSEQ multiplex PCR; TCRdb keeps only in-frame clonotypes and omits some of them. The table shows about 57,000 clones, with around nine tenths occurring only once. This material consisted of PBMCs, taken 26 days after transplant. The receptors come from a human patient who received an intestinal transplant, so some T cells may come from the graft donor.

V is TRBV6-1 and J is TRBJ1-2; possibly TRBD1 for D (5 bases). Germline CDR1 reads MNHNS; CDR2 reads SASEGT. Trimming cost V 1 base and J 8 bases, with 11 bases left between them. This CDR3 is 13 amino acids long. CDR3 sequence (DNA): TGTGCCAGCAGTGAAGTCGGGGGTGGCGGCTACACCTTC. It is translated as CASSEVGGGGYTF.

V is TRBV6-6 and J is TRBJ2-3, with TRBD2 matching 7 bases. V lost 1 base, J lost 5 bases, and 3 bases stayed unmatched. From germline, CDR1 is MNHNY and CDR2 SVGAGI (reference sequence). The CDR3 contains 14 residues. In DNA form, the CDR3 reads TGTGCCAGCAGTTACTGGGGGGAGGGAGATACGCAGTATTTT. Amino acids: CASSYWGEGDTQYF.

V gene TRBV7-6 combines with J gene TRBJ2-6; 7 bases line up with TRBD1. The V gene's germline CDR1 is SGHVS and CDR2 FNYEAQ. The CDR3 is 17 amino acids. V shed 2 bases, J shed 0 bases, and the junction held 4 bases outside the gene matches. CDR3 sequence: CASSLWGQNSGANVLTF. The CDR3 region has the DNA TGTGCCAGCAGCTTATGGGGACAGAACTCTGGGGCCAACGTCCTGACTTTC. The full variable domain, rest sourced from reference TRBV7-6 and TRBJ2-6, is GAGVSQSPRYKVTKRGQDVALRCDPISGHVSLYWYRQALGQGPEFLTYFNYEAQQDKSGLPNDRFSAERPEGSISTLTIQRTEQRDSAMYRCASSLWGQNSGANVLTFGAGSRLTVL.

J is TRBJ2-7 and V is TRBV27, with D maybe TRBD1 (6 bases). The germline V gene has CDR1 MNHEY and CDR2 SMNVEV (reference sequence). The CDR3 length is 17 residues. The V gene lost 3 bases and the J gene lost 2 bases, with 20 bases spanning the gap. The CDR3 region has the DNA TGTGCCAGCAGTTTCCTCGCGGCGACAGGCCCCGCCTACGAGCAGTACTTC. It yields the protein CASSFLAATGPAYEQYF.

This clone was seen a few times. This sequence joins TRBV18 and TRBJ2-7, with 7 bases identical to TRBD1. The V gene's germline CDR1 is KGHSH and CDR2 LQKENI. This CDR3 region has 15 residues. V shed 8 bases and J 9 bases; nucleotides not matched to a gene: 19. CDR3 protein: CASPIGDSLGVGQYV. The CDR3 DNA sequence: TGTGCCAGCCCAATAGGGGACAGTCTGGGGGTCGGGCAGTACGTC.

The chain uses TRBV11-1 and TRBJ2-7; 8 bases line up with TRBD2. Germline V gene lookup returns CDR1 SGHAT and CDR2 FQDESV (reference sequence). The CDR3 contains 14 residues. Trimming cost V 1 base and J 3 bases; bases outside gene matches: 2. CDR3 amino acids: CASSLGTSYYEQYF. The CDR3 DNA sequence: TGTGCCAGCAGCTTAGGGACTAGCTACTACGAGCAGTACTTC.